This T cell receptor beta chain was retrieved from a study of blood T cell repertoires in COVID-19 (TCRdb year 2020). In the study overall: The collaborator samples originated in the United States, Italy and Spain and spanned the acute and convalescent phases of COVID-19. The prospective study material was composed of cDNA or gDNA derived from T cells, B-cell-depleted T cells, or PBMCs. Subjects who had been exposed to COVID-19, were actively infected with it, or had recovered from it provided the deeply sampled blood TCRbeta repertoires that made up the dataset. The repertoires were released in a freely available public database meant as a resource for research on the immune response to SARS-CoV-2. The samples were drawn from the first 160 participants of the ongoing ImmuneRACE study and from more than 1,000 subjects provided by 6 global collaborators. A de-identified subject ID, COVID-19 status, age in years and sex were almost always included in the sample metadata. Where HLA class I and class II types were available, the types were taken from metadata supplied by the sample provider, not from assay-based typing.

TCRbeta CDR3 regions were amplified from genomic DNA using the immunoSEQ Assay, a bias-controlled multiplex PCR. Under the source paper's analysis protocol: The number of nucleated cells in each sample was estimated by amplification of reference gene primers within the assay. Sequence reads were collapsed and filtered to measure the absolute abundance of every unique TCRbeta CDR3 rearrangement. Productive Simpson clonality was computed per sample as the square root of Simpson's diversity index over productive rearrangements. TCRdb stores this immuneACCESS table with in-frame sequences only. Part of the clones is absent; in the studies checked, under half of the shortfall reflects unresolved V genes, and no reason is known for the rest. V, J and clone size are taken as reported in that table, and D and trimming were inferred from the DNA itself. The sample table holds roughly 440,000 clones, of which 88% were seen once. The ten largest clonotypes hold around an eighth of the sample.

The CDR3 measures 15 amino acids from cysteine to phenylalanine. The DNA shown is the 45-base CDR3, in frame from base 1. Sequences GTSNPN (CDR1) and SVGIG (CDR2) are obtained from the germline V gene (reference sequence). Trimming costs V 4 bases and J 0 bases, and their ends lie 14 bases apart. What the research found in general, with its limitations: The amount of clinical and demographic metadata varied by source and participant and was provided uncurated.

Concerning this clone itself: The target of this receptor is not known. The input lacks base qualities; no much larger clone sits a single base away.

One collaborating source in Seattle enrolled patients while the patients were actively infected and followed the patients over time throughout the course of disease. The collaborating institutions used their own protocols to collect whole blood in K2EDTA tubes. Collaborator samples were shipped for TCRbeta analysis as frozen whole blood, isolated PBMCs, or DNA extracted from either sample type. The clonotype comes from a woman aged 50 to 60 with COVID-19, enrolled during active disease. The rearranged chain carries TRBV30 and TRBJ2-3, with a weak D call of TRBD2 (7 bases match). The sample taken for sequencing was peripheral blood. The CDR3 in this case is CAWNRGASSTDTQYF. The DNA sequence follows: TGTGCCTGGAATCGGGGGGCATCAAGCACAGATACGCAGTATTTT.